A selection of T cell receptor beta chains follows, all from one sample in a study of molecular identifiers for immune sequencing clone quantification. Using its own MiXCR run on the PCR reads, TCRdb lists one record per CDR3 protein. Of about 630,000 distinct CDR3 sequences listed, 25% were seen once; the top ten hold 0.7% to 0.95%. Source material: naive CD8+ T cells from blood, with Jurkat cell RNA spiked in. The origin of the receptors is a human donor in good health. Some libraries in this study had Jurkat cell RNA spiked in. Each CDR3 is given with its conserved first and last residue. D genes are given only for firm matches. Part of the rows lack a size; the others show once, few, many or a class for expanded clones.

d_gene | j_gene | abundance | v_gene | CDR3nt | CDR3aa
TRBD1 | TRBJ2-5 | many | TRBV7-6 | TGTGCCAGCAGCGCTGGACAGGGGGTGGAGACCCAGTACTTC | CASSAGQGVETQYF
NA | TRBJ2-3 | many | TRBV7-9 | TGCGCCAGCAGCCAAGTCACAGATACGCAGTATTTT | CASSQVTDTQYF
TRBD1 | TRBJ2-1 | NA | TRBV7-9 | TGTGCCAGCAGCCCGCCGACAGGGGACAGATTCAATGAGCAGTTCTTC | CASSPPTGDRFNEQFF
NA | TRBJ2-7 | NA | TRBV7-6 | TGTGCCAGCAGCTCCCGGGTGGACCCCGCTGGGGAGCAGGACTTC | CASSSRVDPAGEQDF
NA | TRBJ1-1 | many | TRBV6-2/TRBV6-3 | TGTGCCAGCATCACAGGGCTTAGCACTGAAGCTTTCTTT | CASITGLSTEAFF
TRBD2 | TRBJ2-5 | NA | TRBV4-3 | TGCGCCAGCAGCCAAGGGCCTGGCGGGGGGGCCGGAGAGCCCCAGTACTTC | CASSQGPGGGAGEPQYF
TRBD1 | TRBJ2-7 | many | TRBV20-1 | TGCAGTGCTATAGGCCCGGGTGGACAGGCCAGCTACGAGCAGTACTTC | CSAIGPGGQASYEQYF
NA | TRBJ2-5 | few | TRBV7-8 | TGTGCCAGCGGCCCGCATGCACAAGAGACCCAGTACTTC | CASGPHAQETQYF
TRBD1 | TRBJ2-5 | NA | TRBV7-9 | TGTGCCAGCAGCAGATGGACAGGGGGCGGATCGGAGACCCAGTACTTC | CASSRWTGGGSETQYF
NA | TRBJ2-1 | NA | TRBV6-1 | TGTGCCAGCAGCCCGAATAAGATAGTGGTCAATGAGCAGTTCTTC | CASSPNKIVVNEQFF
NA | TRBJ1-5 | many | TRBV2 | TGTGCCACTTGGGACGGCAATCAGCCCCAGCATTTT | CATWDGNQPQHF
NA | TRBJ2-3 | few | TRBV6-1 | TGTGCCAGCAGTGAAGACCCTGGGGATAATACAGATACGCAGTATTTT | CASSEDPGDNTDTQYF
NA | TRBJ2-2 | many | TRBV20-1 | TGCAGTGCTAGAATCCCAAACACCGGGGAGCTGTTTTTT | CSARIPNTGELFF
NA | TRBJ2-1 | NA | TRBV7-9 | TGTGCCAGCAGCTCGCTAACTGAGCAGTTCTTC | CASSSLTEQFF
TRBD2 | TRBJ2-3 | many | TRBV6-6 | TGTGCCAGCAGTTGGGTGAGGGGTCTAGCGGGGGGGCCAGATACGCAGTATTTT | CASSWVRGLAGGPDTQYF
NA | TRBJ2-2 | NA | TRBV6-1 | TGTGCCAGCAATGAGGGCTGGAACACCGGGGAGCTGTTTTTT | CASNEGWNTGELFF
NA | TRBJ2-1 | NA | TRBV13 | TGTGCCAGCAGCTTAGGTCAAGACAGTGAAGATGAGCAGTTCTTC | CASSLGQDSEDEQFF
NA | TRBJ2-2 | NA | TRBV7-9 | TGTGCCAGCAGCTTAAGGCCCAACACCGGGGAGCTGTTTTTT | CASSLRPNTGELFF
NA | TRBJ2-7 | NA | TRBV7-9 | TGTGCCAGCAGCTACCCCGGGACAACACCCTACGAGCAGTACTTC | CASSYPGTTPYEQYF
NA | TRBJ2-7 | NA | TRBV13 | TGTGCCGGCAGGAGTCGAGGGAACTACGAGCAGTACTTC | CAGRSRGNYEQYF
TRBD1 | TRBJ1-1 | NA | TRBV20-1 | TGCAGGAAAGACAGGGACACTGAAGCTTTCTTT | CRKDRDTEAFF
TRBD1 | TRBJ2-7 | many | TRBV25-1 | TGTGCCAGCAGTGACCGGGACAGAAGTACCTACGAGCAGTACTTC | CASSDRDRSTYEQYF
NA | TRBJ2-7 | few | TRBV7-9 | TGTGCCAGCAGCTTCCCTAGGACCGGGCCGCACGAGCAGTACTTC | CASSFPRTGPHEQYF
TRBD2 | TRBJ2-5 | few | TRBV12-5 | TGTGCTAGTGGTCCCGCGGGGGGAGAGACCCAGTACTTC | CASGPAGGETQYF
TRBD2 | TRBJ2-3 | few | TRBV4-3 | TGCGCCAGCAGCCAAGAAATAGCGGGATCTAGCACAGATACGCAGTATTTT | CASSQEIAGSSTDTQYF
TRBD1 | TRBJ1-5 | few | TRBV6-2/TRBV6-3 | TGTGCCAGCAGTTACATGGACAGGGTGGATCAGCCCCAGCATTTT | CASSYMDRVDQPQHF
NA | TRBJ1-1 | NA | TRBV7-9 | TGTCCCAGCAGCTTAGTCGGGGGGGGTGGCACTGAAGCTTTCTTT | CPSSLVGGGGTEAFF
NA | TRBJ1-1 | NA | TRBV7-6 | TGTGCCAGCAGCCCACGGGACCCCTCATTAAACACTGAAGCTGTCTTT | CASSPRDPSLNTEAVF
TRBD1 | TRBJ2-7 | few | TRBV10-3 | TGTGCCATCAGTGAGTCTGACAGGGTCCCCAGCTCCTACGAGCAGTACTTC | CAISESDRVPSSYEQYF
NA | TRBJ2-1 | few | TRBV5-6 | TGTGCCAGCAACCTGGGGGCAGGAGCGTACAATGAGCAGTTCTTC | CASNLGAGAYNEQFF
NA | TRBJ2-3 | NA | TRBV11-2 | TGTGCCAGCAGCTTAGCTGGCCGACTAGGAAGGGATACGCAGTATTTT | CASSLAGRLGRDTQYF
NA | TRBJ1-1 | NA | TRBV19 | TGTGCCAGTAGCATTGCGGGGTCCACTGAAGCTTTCTTT | CASSIAGSTEAFF
NA | TRBJ1-6 | many | TRBV4-3 | TGCGCCAGCAGCCAAGATCTGGCTTCACCCCTCCACTTT | CASSQDLASPLHF
NA | TRBJ2-7 | many | TRBV6-6 | TGTGCCAGCAGACCTGTGCCCCCCTACGAGCAGTACTTC | CASRPVPPYEQYF
NA | TRBJ1-5 | few | TRBV21-1 | TGTGCCAGCCCCGGTGGAGGGGCCCAGGGTCAGCCCCAGCATTTT | CASPGGGAQGQPQHF
NA | TRBJ2-7 | few | TRBV27 | TGTGCCAGCAGTTCCCTCGTTGGTAGCGCCTCCTACGAGCAGTACTTC | CASSSLVGSASYEQYF